This entry lists 24 T cell receptor beta chains sequenced from one sample in a study of PD-1 blockade in classical Hodgkin lymphoma (dated by TCRdb to 2018 to 2021). The protocol used for the library was the immunoSEQ multiplex PCR assay. In its TCRdb copy, this immuneACCESS table keeps in-frame sequences only and misses some clones. Where compared with another copy, unresolved V genes explain less than half of these, and the others have no known cause. The sample records some 8,000 clones, about three quarters of which are singletons. 30% to 45% of the sample is taken by the ten largest. The time point label, read with the paper, signifies: cycle 4 day 1 (C4D1), after 5 to 7 weeks of nivolumab. Every trial patient had relapsed after autologous stem cell transplantation, and cohorts A, B and C differed in prior brentuximab vedotin exposure. Using a Miltenyi CD8+ T cell isolation kit, CD8+ T cells were purified from thawed PBMCs through magnetic negative selection.

Sample: CD8+ T cells from blood, taken before the fourth cycle of nivolumab. These receptors all stem from a human donor with classical Hodgkin lymphoma.

The genes are TRBV19 and TRBJ1-2; tentatively, D is TRBD1 (6 bases). The V and J ends lost 0 bases and 4 bases respectively, with 15 bases between them. Germline V gene sequence: CDR1 LNHDA, CDR2 SQIVND (reference sequence). The CDR3 contains 16 residues. As DNA, the CDR3 is TGTGCCAGTAGTATAGATCAGGGGACTCCGCTCTATGGCTACACCTTC. This gives the protein CASSIDQGTPLYGYTF.

There are a few counts of this clone. V is TRBV2 and J is TRBJ2-5; 9 nucleotides align to TRBD2. This CDR3 comprises 17 residues. The J segment lost 0 bases and the V segment lost 7 bases, leaving 12 bases of the junction unmatched. Germline values: CDR1 SNHLY, CDR2 FYNNEI. The CDR3 loop is CASTTPVRTSDQETQYF. The CDR3 DNA sequence: TGTGCCAGCACCACCCCCGTCAGGACTAGCGACCAAGAGACCCAGTACTTC.

The rearrangement joins TRBV7-2 to TRBJ2-2, with 8 nucleotides matching TRBD2. Germline values: CDR1 SGHTA, CDR2 FQGNSA. Trimming took 5 bases from V and 2 from J; bases not matched to a gene: 1. The CDR3 spans 14 residues. CDR3 bases: TGTGCCAGCAGCCGGACTAGCAACACCGGGGAGCTGTTTTTT. As protein: CASSRTSNTGELFF.

The rearrangement joins TRBV18 to TRBJ1-5; tentatively, D is TRBD1 (5 bases). This CDR3 contains 13 residues. The germline V and J ends were trimmed by 3 bases and 6 bases, with 9 bases remaining between them. Germline V lookup: CDR1 KGHSH, CDR2 LQKENI. As DNA, the CDR3 is TGTGCCAGCTCACCTGGGGACGTTCAGCCCCAGCATTTT. This gives the protein CASSPGDVQPQHF. Filled out from reference TRBV18 and TRBJ1-5, the complete variable domain reads NAGVMQNPRHLVRRRGQEARLRCSPMKGHSHVYWYRQLPEEGLKFMVYLQKENIIDESGMPKERFSAEFPKEGPSILRIQQVVRGDSAAYFCASSPGDVQPQHFGDGTRLSIL.

The genes are TRBV28 and TRBJ2-7; the match to TRBD2 covers 11 bases. The length of the CDR3 is 13 residues. With V trimmed by 7 bases and J by 4 bases, 3 bases remained unmatched. Germline V gene lookup returns CDR1 MDHEN and CDR2 SYDVKM. The CDR3 DNA follows: TGTGCCAGCACCGGGACTAGCGGATACGAGCAGTACTTC. It translates to CASTGTSGYEQYF.

V gene TRBV28 combines with J gene TRBJ2-7; TRBD1 might be the D (6 bases). V was shortened by 7 bases and J by 8 bases, with 12 bases between the two germline ends. The CDR3 is 11 amino acids. Germline-derived CDR1 and CDR2 are MDHEN and SYDVKM. The CDR3 DNA follows: TGTGCCAGCACCTCTGGACAGCAGCAGTACTTC. As protein: CASTSGQQQYF.

The chain is built from TRBV7-6 and TRBJ1-1; D uncertain. The germline V and J ends were trimmed by 2 bases and 0 bases, with 10 bases remaining between them. CDR3 length equals 15 residues. Germline assignment: CDR1 SGHVS and CDR2 FNYEAQ. The CDR3 nucleotides read TGTGCCAGCAGCTTACCGGGCCCCCTGAACACTGAAGCTTTCTTT. Translation: CASSLPGPLNTEAFF. Full variable domain (remainder filled in from reference TRBV7-6 and TRBJ1-1): GAGVSQSPRYKVTKRGQDVALRCDPISGHVSLYWYRQALGQGPEFLTYFNYEAQQDKSGLPNDRFSAERPEGSISTLTIQRTEQRDSAMYRCASSLPGPLNTEAFFGQGTRLTVV.

The chain employs TRBV2 and TRBJ1-6; 7 positions agree with TRBD1. The junction had 9 bases not matched to a gene; V was cut back by 3 bases and J by 10 bases. Germline CDR1 SNHLY, CDR2 FYNNEI. This CDR3 is built from 15 residues. The CDR3 bases are TGTGCCAGCAGTGATCAGGGGGAGGCGGGGTCACCCCTCCACTTT. It specifies CASSDQGEAGSPLHF.

This clone was recorded only once. This rearrangement joins TRBV9 to TRBJ2-3; 9 bases agree with TRBD1. Trimming removed 3 bases from V and 1 base from J; junction bases left unmatched: 6. The germline V gene encodes CDR1 SGDLS and CDR2 YYNGEE. This CDR3 has 16 amino acids. The CDR3, as DNA: TGTGCCAGCAGCGGACGGGACAGGGAGGGCACAGATACGCAGTATTTT. It yields the protein CASSGRDREGTDTQYF.

This clone is medium-sized by share. V and J are TRBV5-6 and TRBJ2-1, with D tentatively TRBD2 (5 bases). This CDR3 comprises 13 residues. V was trimmed by 6 bases and J by 3 bases, leaving 10 bases between them. Germline values: CDR1 SGHDT, CDR2 YYEEEE. Written as DNA, the CDR3 is TGTGCCAGCAAGGGAGAAAACTACAATGAGCAGTTCTTC. Translation: CASKGENYNEQFF. Drawing the rest from reference TRBV5-6 and TRBJ2-1, the complete variable domain is DAGVTQSPTHLIKTRGQQVTLRCSPKSGHDTVSWYQQALGQGPQFIFQYYEEEERQRGNFPDRFSGHQFPNYSSELNVNALLLGDSALYLCASKGENYNEQFFGPGTRLTVL.

In this sample, this clone is medium-sized. The CDR3: CASSYSEVTEAFF. Here the CDR3 DNA reads TGTGCCAGCAGTTACTCCGAAGTGACTGAAGCTTTCTTT. The gene calls are TRBV6-5 and TRBJ1-1; D is unresolved. This CDR3 region has 13 residues. Per the germline V gene, CDR1 is MNHEY and CDR2 is SVGAGI. V lost 0 bases, J lost 5 bases, and 7 bases lay in between.

The gene calls are TRBV4-3 and TRBJ2-7; 13 nucleotides match TRBD2. The CDR3 sequence is 15 residues long. The trim removed 0 bases at V and 6 bases at J, leaving 2 bases unmatched. Germline lookup yields CDR1 LGHNA and CDR2 YSLEER. The CDR3 protein is CASSQDRLAGGEQYF. The CDR3 region has the DNA TGCGCCAGCAGCCAAGATAGACTAGCGGGAGGCGAGCAGTACTTC.

J is TRBJ1-1 and V is TRBV7-9; 9 positions agree with TRBD1. The junction had 9 bases not matched to a gene; V was cut back by 5 bases and J by 5 bases. This CDR3 comprises 15 residues. Germline assignment: CDR1 SEHNR and CDR2 FQNEAQ (reference sequence). The CDR3 DNA reads TGTGCCAGCAGCACTCCCGGGACAGGGATGACTGAAGCTTTCTTT. Protein: CASSTPGTGMTEAFF.

This clone ranks as medium-sized. J is TRBJ2-7 and V is TRBV7-6; 12 bases map to TRBD1. Trimming at V came to 5 bases and at J to 3 bases, leaving 5 bases not matched to a gene. CDR1 is SGHVS, CDR2 FNYEAQ, per germline. This CDR3 spans 15 amino acids. CDR3 protein: CASSLGQGAVYEQYF. CDR3 DNA: TGTGCCAGCAGCCTGGGACAGGGGGCAGTCTACGAGCAGTACTTC.

The V and J genes are TRBV2 and TRBJ1-3; D ambiguous. The CDR3 totals 13 residues. Germline values: CDR1 SNHLY, CDR2 FYNNEI. V lost 3 bases and J 8 bases, leaving 11 bases between the germline ends. The CDR3 region is CASSDPSGYTIYF. The CDR3 nucleotides are TGTGCCAGCAGTGACCCATCAGGATACACCATATATTTT.

This clone was detected only once. The V call is TRBV27, the J call TRBJ1-1; TRBD1 might be the D (6 bases). The germline V gene encodes CDR1 MNHEY and CDR2 SMNVEV (reference sequence). The CDR3 is made up of 14 amino acids. The ends were cut back, 7 bases at V and 3 bases at J, with 15 bases in the middle. CDR3 DNA sequence: TGTGCCAGCATTGGGGGCGCCCTGGACACTGAAGCTTTCTTT. Translation: CASIGGALDTEAFF.

This clone was counted a single time. The gene calls are TRBV25-1 and TRBJ1-1; D remains unclear. The V and J ends lost 1 base and 3 bases respectively, with 9 bases between them. The germline V gene has CDR1 MGHDK and CDR2 SYGVNS. The CDR3 extends over 14 amino acids. CDR3 DNA sequence: TGTGCCAGCAGTGAATTCGGAGGGCACACTGAAGCTTTCTTT. Translation: CASSEFGGHTEAFF.

The rearrangement uses TRBV2 and TRBJ2-7; 9 nucleotides agree with TRBD1. In germline, CDR1 is SNHLY, CDR2 FYNNEI. With V trimmed by 0 bases and J by 2 bases, 8 bases remained unmatched. This CDR3 is 17 amino acids long. The CDR3 sequence: CASSEAETGTGTYEQYF. The CDR3 DNA follows: TGTGCCAGCAGTGAAGCGGAGACCGGGACAGGGACCTACGAGCAGTACTTC.

The chain links TRBV4-2 to TRBJ2-1; D ambiguous. Germline V CDR1 and CDR2: LGHNA, YNFKEQ. The CDR3 extends over 13 amino acids. Trimming pared 0 bases from V and 8 bases from J, leaving 8 bases between. The CDR3 DNA reads TGTGCCAGCAGCCAAGAACCCTTCGATGAGCAGTTCTTC. The encoded protein is CASSQEPFDEQFF.

The chain carries TRBV11-2 and TRBJ2-1; TRBD2 aligns across 11 bases. After removal of 0 bases from V and 8 bases from J, the junction contained 6 bases not matched to a gene. The CDR3 is 16 residues long. Germline V gives CDR1 SGHAT, CDR2 FQNNGV. The CDR3 protein is CASSLEVAGGPYEQFF. The CDR3 DNA follows: TGTGCCAGCAGCTTAGAGGTAGCGGGGGGGCCCTATGAGCAGTTCTTC.

This sequence joins TRBV19 and TRBJ2-3; the D gene is possibly TRBD2 (5 bases). Trimming took 4 bases from V and 4 from J, leaving 9 bases between them. This CDR3 region has 13 residues. The germline gives CDR1 LNHDA, CDR2 SQIVND (reference sequence). Here the CDR3 reads CASSKWRADTQYF. The CDR3 DNA follows: TGTGCCAGTAGTAAGTGGCGGGCAGATACGCAGTATTTT.

The rearrangement joins TRBV15 to TRBJ2-7; D tentatively fits TRBD1 or TRBD2 (5 bases each). V was clipped by 0 bases and J by 2 bases, with 11 bases between them. Looked up from germline, CDR1 is LNHNV and CDR2 is YYDKDF (reference sequence). CDR3 length: 15 residues. The CDR3 sequence is CATSRDRGRAYEQYF. DNA of the CDR3: TGTGCCACCAGCAGAGATCGGGGCAGGGCCTACGAGCAGTACTTC.

This clone was recorded only once. J is TRBJ1-2 and V is TRBV11-1, with TRBD1 matching 10 bases. Trimming at V came to 5 bases and at J to 3 bases, leaving 6 bases not matched to a gene. The CDR3 contains 15 residues. The germline V gene encodes CDR1 SGHAT and CDR2 FQDESV (reference sequence). CDR3 in amino acids: CASSPGQGLDYGYTF. DNA of the CDR3: TGTGCCAGCAGCCCGGGACAGGGGCTCGACTATGGCTACACCTTC. The whole variable domain, filled in from reference TRBV11-1 and TRBJ1-2, reads EAEVAQSPRYKITEKSQAVAFWCDPISGHATLYWYRQILGQGPELLVQFQDESVVDDSQLPKDRFSAERLKGVDSTLKIQPAELGDSAMYLCASSPGQGLDYGYTFGSGTRLTVV.

This clone has a single count. This sequence joins TRBV6-1 and TRBJ2-3; 7 bases map to TRBD1. The CDR3 has 17 residues. CDR1 and CDR2 from the germline V gene are MNHNS and SASEGT. Trimming removed 4 bases from V and 3 bases from J; junction bases left unmatched: 13. CDR3 DNA: TGTGCCAGCAGTGTTCCCAGACAGGGAATAGGAACAGATACGCAGTATTTT. It translates to CASSVPRQGIGTDTQYF.